The next 15 T cell receptor beta chains were all read from a single sample in a study of blood T cell repertoires in COVID-19. Generated by immunoSEQ multiplex PCR, the TCRdb table keeps only in-frame clones and is missing some. This sample has 55,000 to 65,000 clones, with around 90% found just once. Sequencing was carried out using peripheral blood. The receptors originated from a human donor in a cohort sampled during active COVID-19.

The V call is TRBV7-9, the J call TRBJ1-2; D gene uncertain. This CDR3 spans 15 amino acids. V lost 5 bases to trimming and J lost 0 bases, with 13 bases between them. Germline CDR1 and CDR2: SEHNR and FQNEAQ (reference sequence). This CDR3 is CASSPWLESNYGYTF. CDR3 nucleotides: TGTGCCAGCAGCCCCTGGCTGGAGTCTAACTATGGCTACACCTTC.

The genes are TRBV29-1 and TRBJ2-1; TRBD2 agrees at 12 bases. CDR3 length: 17 residues. Germline V gives CDR1 SQVTM, CDR2 ANQGSEA. Unmatched junction bases numbered 10, after V lost 7 bases and J lost 0 bases. The CDR3 DNA reads TGCAGCGCCGAGGGACTAGCGGGCGGGTCCTCCTACAATGAGCAGTTCTTC. Its protein product is CSAEGLAGGSSYNEQFF.

The CDR3 nucleotides are TGTGCCAGTAGTATATTAGCCGGGGAGCTGTTTTTT. Translating gives CASSILAGELFF. This chain uses TRBV19 with TRBJ2-2; D ambiguous. CDR3 length: 12 amino acids. V was clipped by 2 bases and J by 6 bases, with 4 bases between them. Germline values: CDR1 LNHDA, CDR2 SQIVND (reference sequence).

The V call is TRBV7-9, the J call TRBJ2-3; D possibly corresponds to TRBD2 (6 bases). Germline CDR1 is SEHNR and CDR2 is FQNEAQ (reference sequence). The CDR3 is made up of 14 amino acids. V was shortened by 1 base and J by 3 bases, with 8 bases between the two germline ends. The CDR3, as DNA: TGTGCCAGCAGCTTAGATCTAGCGACAGATACGCAGTATTTT. Residues: CASSLDLATDTQYF.

The chain combines TRBV6-5 with TRBJ2-1, with 7 bases aligning to TRBD1. There are 15 residues in the CDR3. V shed 4 bases and J 6 bases; nucleotides not matched to a gene: 9. Per the germline V gene, CDR1 is MNHEY and CDR2 is SVGAGI. The CDR3 nucleotides read TGTGCCAGCAGTTTTAGGGGGCCGGCTGGCAATGAGCAGTTCTTC. It translates to CASSFRGPAGNEQFF.

The V and J genes are TRBV29-1 and TRBJ1-1; 7 bases fit TRBD1. The germline gives CDR1 SQVTM, CDR2 ANQGSEA. The CDR3 covers 11 residues. The V gene end was trimmed by 7 bases and the J gene end by 7 bases; junction bases not matched to a gene: 6. In DNA form, the CDR3 reads TGCAGCGCCTCACGACAGGGTGAAGCTTTCTTT. This translates into CSASRQGEAFF.

The sample holds one count of this clone. The CDR3 DNA is TGTGCCAGTAGTTCGGGACTAGCGGGAAACACCGGGGAGCTGTTTTTT. Residues: CASSSGLAGNTGELFF. The chain uses TRBV19 and TRBJ2-2, with 13 bases identical to TRBD2. The V segment lost 5 bases and the J segment 2 bases; nucleotides outside the gene matches: 2. The CDR3 consists of 16 residues. CDR1 and CDR2 (germline): LNHDA, SQIVND (reference sequence).

This rearrangement joins TRBV7-2 to TRBJ1-5, with D perhaps matching TRBD1 (5 bases). The germline V and J ends were trimmed by 5 bases and 3 bases, with 11 bases remaining between them. The CDR3 sequence is 14 residues long. From germline, CDR1 is SGHTA and CDR2 FQGNSA. CDR3: CASSPRGSNQPQHF. The DNA for the CDR3 is TGTGCCAGCAGCCCCCGGGGGTCCAATCAGCCCCAGCATTTT.

The rearrangement joins TRBV6-2 or TRBV6-3 to TRBJ2-7; D is undetermined. Deletions cut 5 bases from V and 0 bases from J, with 5 bases between. Per the germline V gene, CDR1 is MNHEY and CDR2 is SVGEGT. The CDR3 is 12 residues long. The CDR3 loop reads CASSPGSYEQYF. DNA for the CDR3: TGTGCCAGCAGTCCGGGCTCCTACGAGCAGTACTTC.

V is TRBV9 and J is TRBJ2-7; 7 bases map to TRBD1. Germline lookup yields CDR1 SGDLS and CDR2 YYNGEE. The CDR3 contains 14 residues. V was clipped by 5 bases and J by 2 bases; unmatched bases: 7. This CDR3 is CASSKQGNPYEQYF. CDR3 nucleotide sequence: TGTGCCAGCAGTAAACAGGGGAACCCCTACGAGCAGTACTTC. The full variable domain, rest sourced from reference TRBV9 and TRBJ2-7, is DSGVTQTPKHLITATGQRVTLRCSPRSGDLSVYWYQQSLDQGLQFLIQYYNGEERAKGNILERFSAQQFPDLHSELNLSSLELGDSALYFCASSKQGNPYEQYFGPGTRLTVT.

This chain links TRBV28 with TRBJ2-7, with TRBD1 matching over 9 bases. CDR1 is MDHEN, CDR2 SYDVKM, per germline. The V gene end was trimmed by 5 bases and the J gene end by 5 bases; junction bases not matched to a gene: 16. The CDR3 is made up of 17 amino acids. CDR3 amino acids: CASSPVPPGTGRNEQYF. The CDR3 region has the DNA TGTGCCAGCAGTCCAGTTCCCCCCGGGACAGGGAGAAACGAGCAGTACTTC. The variable domain in full, completed from reference TRBV28 and TRBJ2-7, reads DVKVTQSSRYLVKRTGEKVFLECVQDMDHENMFWYRQDPGLGLRLIYFSYDVKMKEKGDIPEGYSVSREKKERFSLILESASTNQTSMYLCASSPVPPGTGRNEQYFGPGTRLTVT.

The V gene is TRBV19, the J gene TRBJ2-7; 8 positions agree with TRBD1. The CDR3 runs 17 residues. Germline assignment: CDR1 LNHDA and CDR2 SQIVND (reference sequence). The V gene end was trimmed by 2 bases and the J gene end by 6 bases; junction bases not matched to a gene: 15. CDR3 amino acids: CASSILPRQGWVSEQYF. DNA for the CDR3: TGTGCCAGTAGTATACTCCCCCGACAGGGGTGGGTTTCCGAGCAGTACTTC.

This chain uses TRBV24-1 with TRBJ2-5; a possible D gene is TRBD2 (7 bases). V shed 5 bases and J shed 6 bases, with 15 bases lying between them. Germline CDR1 is KGHDR and CDR2 is SFDVKD. This CDR3 region has 14 residues. CDR3 in DNA: TGTGCCACCAGTGGAAGGGGGGGCCCGAAGACCCAGTACTTC. Translating it yields CATSGRGGPKTQYF.

The chain has TRBV7-8 and TRBJ2-1, with a weak D call TRBD2 (10 bases). CDR1 is SGHVS and CDR2 is FQNEAQ in the germline V gene. The ends were cut back, 5 bases at V and 13 bases at J, with 51 bases in the middle. The CDR3 consists of 24 residues. Written as DNA, the CDR3 is TGTGCCAGCAGCCGTATCGCCGGGACAGGGTTTCTCTCTAGTACCGGGGGCCTAGCGGGAGATCAGTTCTTC. This encodes CASSRIAGTGFLSSTGGLAGDQFF.

V and J are TRBV28 and TRBJ2-1; 8 bases fit TRBD2. Germline assignment: CDR1 MDHEN and CDR2 SYDVKM. The CDR3 contains 16 residues. Germline trimming cut 6 bases from V and 0 bases from J; bases unmatched to any gene: 7. The CDR3 coding sequence is TGTGCCAGCAGGAAACTAGCGGCAAGCTCCTACAATGAGCAGTTCTTC. It codes for CASRKLAASSYNEQFF.